Included here is one T cell receptor beta chain sequence, with context. Trimming took off 5 bases at V and 4 bases at J, with 14 bases between the two ends. CDR1 and CDR2 from the germline V gene are SEHNR and FQNEAQ (reference sequence). The length of the CDR3 is 14 residues. This sample is part of a study of blood T cell repertoires in COVID-19. Libraries were prepared by immunoSEQ multiplex PCR; TCRdb keeps only in-frame clonotypes and omits some of them. The repertoire holds about 300,000 clones, with about 86% as singletons. The source material was peripheral blood. This clonotype originated in a woman aged 50 to 60 with acute or convalescent COVID-19. The chain joins TRBV7-9 to TRBJ2-5; D is perhaps TRBD1 (5 bases). As DNA, the CDR3 is TGTGCCAGCAGCAAACCAGGGTTCGGAGAGACCCAGTACTTC. This encodes CASSKPGFGETQYF.